The sample holds a few counts of the clone carrying this T cell receptor beta chain. Its antigen is not known. This sample is drawn from a study of beta chain features in type 1 diabetes. Overall study results and limits: Across all four CD4+ subsets, people with type 1 diabetes showed modestly shorter TCRB CDR3s. Sampled from patients, naive, central memory and Treg TCRB repertoires appeared more similar than those sampled from healthy donors. For cells with high TCR expression, cDNA sequencing could yield over-representation.

The CDR3 length is 16 residues. Germline V CDR1 and CDR2: KGHSH, LQKENI. V shed 0 bases, J shed 4 bases, and the junction held 7 bases outside the gene matches. A heparinised blood draw that averaged about 100 mL was obtained once from each donor. CD45RO/CCR7/CD25/CD127/CD95/CD27 sorting isolated CD4+ naive, central memory, regulatory and stem cell-like memory cells. cDNA synthesis used the whole RNA isolate, giving expressed TCRB sequences. Sequencing was performed with immunoSEQ multiplex PCR; in TCRdb, only in-frame clones are kept and a portion is missing. The sample consists of a few hundred thousand clones, roughly 14% of them appearing once.

Source material: naive CD4+ T cells from blood. The origin of this receptor is a woman aged 18-29 years with type 1 diabetes. The chain combines TRBV18 with TRBJ2-7; 9 bases match TRBD1. CDR3 sequence (DNA): TGTGCCAGCTCACCACCGGGGGGACAGGGTGGATACGAGCAGTACTTC. Its translation: CASSPPGGQGGYEQYF.